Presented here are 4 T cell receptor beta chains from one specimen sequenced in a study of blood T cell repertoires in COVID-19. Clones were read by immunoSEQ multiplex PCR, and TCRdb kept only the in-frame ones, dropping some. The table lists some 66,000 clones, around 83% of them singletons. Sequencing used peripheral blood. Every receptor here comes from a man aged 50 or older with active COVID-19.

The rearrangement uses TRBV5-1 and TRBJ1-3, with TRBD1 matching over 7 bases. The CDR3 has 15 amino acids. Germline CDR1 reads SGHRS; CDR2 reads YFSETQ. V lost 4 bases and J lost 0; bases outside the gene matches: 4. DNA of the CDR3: TGCGCCAGCAGCACAGGGACAGTCTCTGGAAACACCATATATTTT. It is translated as CASSTGTVSGNTIYF.

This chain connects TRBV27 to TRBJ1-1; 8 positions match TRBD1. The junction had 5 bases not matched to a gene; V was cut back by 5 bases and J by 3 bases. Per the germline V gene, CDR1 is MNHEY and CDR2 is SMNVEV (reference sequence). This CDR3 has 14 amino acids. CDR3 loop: CASSRRQGYTEAFF. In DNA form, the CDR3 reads TGTGCCAGCAGTCGGCGACAGGGGTACACTGAAGCTTTCTTT.

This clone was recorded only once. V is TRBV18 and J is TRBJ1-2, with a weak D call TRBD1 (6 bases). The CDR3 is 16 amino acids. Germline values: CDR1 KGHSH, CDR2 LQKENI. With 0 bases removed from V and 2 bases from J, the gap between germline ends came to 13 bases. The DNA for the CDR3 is TGTGCCAGCTCACCACCTAACAGGGAGCGAAACTATGGCTACACCTTC. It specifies CASSPPNRERNYGYTF.

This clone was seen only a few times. CDR3 sequence: CASGPGQGAVQPQHF. CDR3 nucleotides: TGTGCTAGTGGACCTGGACAGGGGGCAGTTCAGCCCCAGCATTTT. The chain recombines TRBV12-5 with TRBJ1-5; 11 bases map to TRBD1. The trim removed 6 bases at V and 6 bases at J, leaving 7 bases unmatched. CDR1 and CDR2 (germline): LGHNT, FRNRAP. There are 15 residues in the CDR3.